This T cell receptor (beta chain) was sequenced in a study of blood T cells in healthy people across ages. Study at large: Capture via template switching afforded approximately one barcoded beta molecule per two T cells.

PCR was performed a second time for about 7 to 12 cycles using a sample-barcoded 5' primer and a J-beta primer mix. From the 5' RACE reads, TCRdb called clonotypes with MiXCR, one entry per CDR3 protein. Among approximately 820,000 distinct CDR3 sequences, under 45% were seen once, and the ten largest hold approximately 19%. This clonotype has more than one count but fewer than ten. Trimming removed 0 bases at V and 6 bases at J, with 14 bases between. The CDR3 is 14 amino acids. Germline values: CDR1 DFQATT, CDR2 SNEGSKA (reference sequence). The origin of this receptor is a man in his sixties in good health. The source material was blood. V is TRBV20-1 and J is TRBJ1-1; D is perhaps TRBD1 (6 bases). The CDR3: CSAREGAQRSEAFF. As DNA, the CDR3 is TGCAGTGCTAGAGAGGGGGCGCAGAGGTCTGAAGCTTTCTTT.